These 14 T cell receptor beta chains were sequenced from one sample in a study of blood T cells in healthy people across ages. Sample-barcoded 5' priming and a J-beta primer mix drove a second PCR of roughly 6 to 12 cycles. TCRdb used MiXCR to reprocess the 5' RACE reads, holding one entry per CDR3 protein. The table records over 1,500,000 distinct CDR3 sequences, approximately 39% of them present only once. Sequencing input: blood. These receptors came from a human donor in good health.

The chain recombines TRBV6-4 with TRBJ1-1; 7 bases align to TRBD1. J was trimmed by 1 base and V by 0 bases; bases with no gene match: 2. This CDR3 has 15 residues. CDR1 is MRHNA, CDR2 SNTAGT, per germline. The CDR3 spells CASSDSAGGNTEAFF. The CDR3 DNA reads TGTGCCAGCAGTGACTCGGCAGGGGGGAACACTGAAGCTTTCTTT.

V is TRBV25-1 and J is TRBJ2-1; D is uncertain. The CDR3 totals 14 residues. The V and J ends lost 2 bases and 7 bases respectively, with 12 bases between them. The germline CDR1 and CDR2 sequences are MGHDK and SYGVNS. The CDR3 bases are TGTGCCAGCAGTGAAACGGCCTACGGGAATGAGCAGTTCTTC. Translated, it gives CASSETAYGNEQFF.

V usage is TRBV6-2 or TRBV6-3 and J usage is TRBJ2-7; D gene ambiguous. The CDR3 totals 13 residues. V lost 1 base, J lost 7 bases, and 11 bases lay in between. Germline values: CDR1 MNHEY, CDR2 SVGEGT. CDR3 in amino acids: CASSYYRALEQYF. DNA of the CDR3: TGTGCCAGCAGTTACTACCGCGCCTTGGAGCAGTACTTC.

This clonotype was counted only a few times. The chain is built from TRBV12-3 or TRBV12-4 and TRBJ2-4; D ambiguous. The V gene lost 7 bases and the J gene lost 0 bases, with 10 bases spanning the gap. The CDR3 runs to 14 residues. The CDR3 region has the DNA TGTGCCAGCACCCCGGACGTAGCCAAAAACATTCAGTACTTC. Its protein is CASTPDVAKNIQYF.

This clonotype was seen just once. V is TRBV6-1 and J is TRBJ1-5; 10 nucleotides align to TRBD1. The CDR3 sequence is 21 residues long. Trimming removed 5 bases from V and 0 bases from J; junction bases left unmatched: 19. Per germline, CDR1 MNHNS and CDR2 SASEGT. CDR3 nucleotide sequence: TGTGCCAGCAGTCCAAGGGGGGAGACAGGGGGCGGCCCCTATAGCAATCAGCCCCAGCATTTT. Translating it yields CASSPRGETGGGPYSNQPQHF.

Here the CDR3 reads CATSRDSDRGQYF. As DNA, the CDR3 is TGTGCCACCAGCAGAGACTCGGACAGGGGGCAGTACTTC. This chain links TRBV15 with TRBJ2-7; 9 bases align to TRBD1. The V gene's germline CDR1 is LNHNV and CDR2 YYDKDF (reference sequence). Unmatched junction bases numbered 3, after V lost 0 bases and J lost 9 bases. This CDR3 comprises 13 residues.

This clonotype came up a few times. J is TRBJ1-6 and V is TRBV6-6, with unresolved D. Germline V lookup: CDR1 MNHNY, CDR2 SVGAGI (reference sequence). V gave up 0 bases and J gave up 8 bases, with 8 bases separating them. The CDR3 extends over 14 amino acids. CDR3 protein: CASSYSTDYSPLHF. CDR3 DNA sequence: TGTGCCAGCAGTTACTCGACGGATTATTCACCCCTCCACTTT.

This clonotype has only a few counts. The chain's CDR3 is CASSLTGGGTYGYTF. The DNA of the CDR3 is TGTGCCAGCAGCTTGACAGGGGGCGGAACCTATGGCTACACCTTC. The chain employs TRBV7-2 and TRBJ1-2; 10 bases map to TRBD1. CDR1 and CDR2 from the germline V gene are SGHTA and FQGNSA. J gave up 4 bases and V 3 bases, and 5 bases lay outside the gene matches. The CDR3 spans 15 residues.

This chain's CDR3 is CATSRGSLAQEQFF. The CDR3 nucleotides are TGTGCCACCAGCAGGGGGTCCCTAGCTCAAGAGCAGTTCTTC. The V call is TRBV15, the J call TRBJ2-1; possibly TRBD2 for D (5 bases). In germline, CDR1 is LNHNV, CDR2 YYDKDF (reference sequence). The CDR3 covers 14 residues. With 3 bases removed from V and 10 bases from J, the gap between germline ends came to 16 bases.

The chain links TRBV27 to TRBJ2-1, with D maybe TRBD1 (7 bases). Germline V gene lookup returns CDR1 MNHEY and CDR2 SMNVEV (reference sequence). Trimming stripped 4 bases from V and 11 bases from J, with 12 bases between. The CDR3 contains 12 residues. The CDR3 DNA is TGTGCCAGCAGTTCGACAGGGAGGCAGCAGTTCTTC. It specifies CASSSTGRQQFF.

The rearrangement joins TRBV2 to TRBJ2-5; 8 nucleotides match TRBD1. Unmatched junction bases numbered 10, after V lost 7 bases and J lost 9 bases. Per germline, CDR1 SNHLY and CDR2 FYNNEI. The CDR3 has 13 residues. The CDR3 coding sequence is TGTGCCAGCATGGGACAGGTCGTTTCTCCCCAGTACTTC. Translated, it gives CASMGQVVSPQYF. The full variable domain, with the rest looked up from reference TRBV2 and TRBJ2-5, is EPEVTQTPSHQVTQMGQEVILRCVPISNHLYFYWYRQILGQKVEFLVSFYNNEISEKSEIFDDQFSVERPDGSNFTLKIRSTKLEDSAMYFCASMGQVVSPQYFGPGTRLLVL.

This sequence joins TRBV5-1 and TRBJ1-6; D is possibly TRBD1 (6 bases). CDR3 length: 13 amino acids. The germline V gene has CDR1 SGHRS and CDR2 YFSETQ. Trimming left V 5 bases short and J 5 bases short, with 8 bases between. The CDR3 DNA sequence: TGCGCCAGCAGGGACAGCGATAATTCACCCCTCCACTTT. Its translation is CASRDSDNSPLHF.

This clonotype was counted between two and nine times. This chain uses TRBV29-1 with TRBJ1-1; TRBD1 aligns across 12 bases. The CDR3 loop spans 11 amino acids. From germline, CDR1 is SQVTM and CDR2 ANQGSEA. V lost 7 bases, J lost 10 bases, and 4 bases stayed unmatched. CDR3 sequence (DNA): TGCAGCGCCCGGGGACAGGGGGCAGCTTTCTTT. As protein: CSARGQGAAFF.

CDR3 sequence reads: CASRDLHEQYF. DNA of the CDR3: TGTGCCAGCAGGGATCTCCACGAGCAGTACTTC. J is TRBJ2-7 and V is TRBV7-9; the D is unclear. Trimming stripped 6 bases from V and 5 bases from J, with 8 bases between. The length of the CDR3 is 11 residues. Per germline, CDR1 SEHNR and CDR2 FQNEAQ (reference sequence).